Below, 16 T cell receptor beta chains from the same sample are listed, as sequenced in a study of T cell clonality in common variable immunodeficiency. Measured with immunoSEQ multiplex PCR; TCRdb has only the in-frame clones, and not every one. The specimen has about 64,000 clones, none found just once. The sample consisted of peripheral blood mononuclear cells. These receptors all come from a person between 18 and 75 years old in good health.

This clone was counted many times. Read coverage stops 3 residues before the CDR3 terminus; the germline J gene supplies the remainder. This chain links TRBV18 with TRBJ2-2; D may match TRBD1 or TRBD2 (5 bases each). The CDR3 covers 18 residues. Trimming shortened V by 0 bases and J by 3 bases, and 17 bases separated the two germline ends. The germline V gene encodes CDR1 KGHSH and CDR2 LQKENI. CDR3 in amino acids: CASSPPRGTLRYTGELFF. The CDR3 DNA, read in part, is TGTGCCAGCTCACCACCGAGGGGCACCTTAAGGTACACCGGGGAG.

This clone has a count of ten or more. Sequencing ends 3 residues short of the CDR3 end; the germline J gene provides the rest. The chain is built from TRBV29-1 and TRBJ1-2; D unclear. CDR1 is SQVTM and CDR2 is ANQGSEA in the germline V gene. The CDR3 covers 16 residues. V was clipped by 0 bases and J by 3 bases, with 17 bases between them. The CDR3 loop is CSVEEVRWKGHYGYTF. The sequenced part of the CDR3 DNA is TGCAGCGTTGAAGAAGTTAGATGGAAGGGCCACTATGGC.

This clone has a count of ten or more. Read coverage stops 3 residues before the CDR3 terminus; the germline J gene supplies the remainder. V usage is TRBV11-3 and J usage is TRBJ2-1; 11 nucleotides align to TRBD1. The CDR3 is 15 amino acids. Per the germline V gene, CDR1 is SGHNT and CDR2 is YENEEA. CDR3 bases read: TGTGCAAGTCGCTTAGCCCCGGGACAGGGGGATGAG. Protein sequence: CASRLAPGQGDE. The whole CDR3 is CASRLAPGQGDEQFF.

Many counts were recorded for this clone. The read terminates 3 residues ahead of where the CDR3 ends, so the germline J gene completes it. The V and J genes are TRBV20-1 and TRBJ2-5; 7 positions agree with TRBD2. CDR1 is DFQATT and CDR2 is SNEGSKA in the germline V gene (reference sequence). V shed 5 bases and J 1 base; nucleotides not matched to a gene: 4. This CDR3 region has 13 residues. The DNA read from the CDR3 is TGCAGTGCTTTCGGGACTACCCAAGAGACC. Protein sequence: CSAFGTTQET. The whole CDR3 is CSAFGTTQETQYF.

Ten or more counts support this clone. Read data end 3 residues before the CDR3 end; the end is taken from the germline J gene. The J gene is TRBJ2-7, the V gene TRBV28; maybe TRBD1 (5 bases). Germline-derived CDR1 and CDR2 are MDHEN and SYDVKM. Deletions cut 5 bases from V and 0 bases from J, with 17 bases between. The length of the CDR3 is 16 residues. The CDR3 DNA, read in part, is TGTGCCAGCAGTCCTCGATGGCAGGGCTTCTCCTACGAG. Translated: CASSPRWQGFSYE. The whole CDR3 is CASSPRWQGFSYEQYF. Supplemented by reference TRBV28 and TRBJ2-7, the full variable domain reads DVKVTQSSRYLVKRTGEKVFLECVQDMDHENMFWYRQDPGLGLRLIYFSYDVKMKEKGDIPEGYSVSREKKERFSLILESASTNQTSMYLCASSPRWQGFSYEQYFGPGTRLTVT.

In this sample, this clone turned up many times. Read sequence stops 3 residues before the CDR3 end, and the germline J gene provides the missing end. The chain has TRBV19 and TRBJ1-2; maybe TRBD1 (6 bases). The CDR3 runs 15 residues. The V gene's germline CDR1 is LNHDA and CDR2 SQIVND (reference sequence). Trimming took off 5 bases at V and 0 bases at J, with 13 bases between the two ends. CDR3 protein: CASSSLTGANYGYTF. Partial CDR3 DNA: TGTGCCAGTAGTTCCCTGACAGGAGCTAACTATGGC.

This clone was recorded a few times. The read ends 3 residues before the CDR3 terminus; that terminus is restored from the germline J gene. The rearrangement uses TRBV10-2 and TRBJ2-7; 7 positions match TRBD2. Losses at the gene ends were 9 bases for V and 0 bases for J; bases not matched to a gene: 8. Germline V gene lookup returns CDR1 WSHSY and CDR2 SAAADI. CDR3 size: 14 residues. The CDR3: CASSNGGSSYEQYF. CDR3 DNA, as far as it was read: TGCGCCAGTTCCAACGGCGGGAGCTCCTACGAG.

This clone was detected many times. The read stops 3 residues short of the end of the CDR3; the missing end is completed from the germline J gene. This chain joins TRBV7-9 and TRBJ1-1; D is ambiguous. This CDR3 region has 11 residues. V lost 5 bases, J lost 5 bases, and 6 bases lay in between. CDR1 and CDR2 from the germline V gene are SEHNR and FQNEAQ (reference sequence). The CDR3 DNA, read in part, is TGTGCCAGCAGCACGGGGACTGAA. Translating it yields CASSTGTE. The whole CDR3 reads CASSTGTEAFF.

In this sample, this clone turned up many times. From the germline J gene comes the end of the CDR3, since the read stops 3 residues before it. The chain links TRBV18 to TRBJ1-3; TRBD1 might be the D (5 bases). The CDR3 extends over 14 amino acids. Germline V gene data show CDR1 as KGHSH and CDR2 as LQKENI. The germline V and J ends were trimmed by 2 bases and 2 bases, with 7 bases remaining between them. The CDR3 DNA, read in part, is TGTGCCAGCTCACCAGGGACTGCTGGAAACACC. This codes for CASSPGTAGNT. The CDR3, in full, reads CASSPGTAGNTIYF. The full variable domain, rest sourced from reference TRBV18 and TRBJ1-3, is NAGVMQNPRHLVRRRGQEARLRCSPMKGHSHVYWYRQLPEEGLKFMVYLQKENIIDESGMPKERFSAEFPKEGPSILRIQQVVRGDSAAYFCASSPGTAGNTIYFGEGSWLTVV.

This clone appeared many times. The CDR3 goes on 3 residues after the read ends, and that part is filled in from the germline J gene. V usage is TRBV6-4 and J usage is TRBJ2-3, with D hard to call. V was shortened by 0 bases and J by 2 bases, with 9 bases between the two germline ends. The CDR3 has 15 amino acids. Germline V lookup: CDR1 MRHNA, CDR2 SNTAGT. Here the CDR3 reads CASSDSAGSTDTQYF. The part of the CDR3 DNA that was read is TGTGCCAGCAGTGACTCCGCAGGCTCCACAGATACG.

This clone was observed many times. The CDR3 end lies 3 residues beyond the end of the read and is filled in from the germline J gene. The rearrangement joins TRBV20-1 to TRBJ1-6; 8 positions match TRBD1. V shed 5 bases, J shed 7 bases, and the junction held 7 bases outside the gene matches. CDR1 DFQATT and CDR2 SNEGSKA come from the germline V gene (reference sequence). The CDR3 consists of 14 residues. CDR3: CSAGRDRYNSPLHF. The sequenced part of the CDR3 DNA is TGCAGTGCTGGCCGGGACAGGTACAATTCACCC.

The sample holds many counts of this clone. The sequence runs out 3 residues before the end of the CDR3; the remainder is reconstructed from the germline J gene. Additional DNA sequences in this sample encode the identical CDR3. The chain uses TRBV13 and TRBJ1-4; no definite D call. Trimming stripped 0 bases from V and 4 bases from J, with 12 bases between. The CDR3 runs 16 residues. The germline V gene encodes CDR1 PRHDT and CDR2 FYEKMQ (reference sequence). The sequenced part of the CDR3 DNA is TGTGCCAGCAGCTTAGGCCTTGGTCGCGATAATGAAAAA. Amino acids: CASSLGLGRDNEK. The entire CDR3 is CASSLGLGRDNEKLFF. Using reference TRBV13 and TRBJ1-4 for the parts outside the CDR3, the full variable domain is AAGVIQSPRHLIKEKRETATLKCYPIPRHDTVYWYQQGPGQDPQFLISFYEKMQSDKGSIPDRFSAQQFSDYHSELNMSSLELGDSALYFCASSLGLGRDNEKLFFGSGTQLSVL.

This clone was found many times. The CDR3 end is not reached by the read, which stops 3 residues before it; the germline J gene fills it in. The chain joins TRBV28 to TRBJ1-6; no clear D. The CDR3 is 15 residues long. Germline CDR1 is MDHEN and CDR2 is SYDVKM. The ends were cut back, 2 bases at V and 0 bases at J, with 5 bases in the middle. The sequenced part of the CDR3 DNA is TGTGCCAGCAGTTTAAGCCGCTCCTATAATTCACCC. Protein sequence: CASSLSRSYNSP. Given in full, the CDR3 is CASSLSRSYNSPLHF.

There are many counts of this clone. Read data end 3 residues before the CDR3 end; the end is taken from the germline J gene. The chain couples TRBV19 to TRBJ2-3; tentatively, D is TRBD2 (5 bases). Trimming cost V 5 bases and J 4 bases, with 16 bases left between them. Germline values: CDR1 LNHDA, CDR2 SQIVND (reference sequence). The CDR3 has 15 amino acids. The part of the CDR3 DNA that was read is TGTGCCAGTAGTGTCCGGGGTTGGACGGCAGATACG. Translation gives CASSVRGWTADT. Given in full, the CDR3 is CASSVRGWTADTQYF.

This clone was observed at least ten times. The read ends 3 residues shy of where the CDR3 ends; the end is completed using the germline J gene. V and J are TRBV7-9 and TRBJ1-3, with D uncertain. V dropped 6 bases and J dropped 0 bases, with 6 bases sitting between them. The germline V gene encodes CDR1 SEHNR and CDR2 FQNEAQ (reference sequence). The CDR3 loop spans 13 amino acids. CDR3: CASSRVSGNTIYF. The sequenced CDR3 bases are TGTGCCAGCAGTAGAGTCTCTGGAAACACC.

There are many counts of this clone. The CDR3 bases that were read are TGTGCCAGCAGCTTAAGTAGCAGGGGTACCGGGGAG. It specifies CASSLSSRGTGE. The whole CDR3 protein is CASSLSSRGTGELFF. The rearrangement links TRBV7-3 to TRBJ2-2; possibly TRBD1 for D (6 bases). The observed sequence ends 3 residues before the CDR3 terminus, with the missing tail filled in from the germline J gene. The CDR3 is 15 amino acids. CDR1 SGHTA and CDR2 FQGTGA come from the germline V gene. V lost 1 base to trimming and J lost 5 bases, with 11 bases between them.